One sample yielded the 11 T cell receptor beta chains listed below, sequenced in a study of T-cell reconstitution after alpha-beta-depleted transplantation in children. During its preparation, the TCRbeta library received unique molecular identifiers. MiXCR, run by TCRdb on the PCR reads, gives a single entry per CDR3 protein. Among around 100,000 distinct CDR3 sequences listed, 10% to 13% were seen once. The input for sequencing was PBMCs, taken before TCRalphabeta/CD19-depleted stem cell transplant. Receptor source: a boy aged 2 to 9 with acute lymphoblastic leukemia, due to receive a stem cell transplant.

V is TRBV7-2 and J is TRBJ1-2; D perhaps matches TRBD1 (5 bases). Germline V lookup: CDR1 SGHTA, CDR2 FQGNSA. With 5 bases removed from V and 9 bases from J, the gap between germline ends came to 22 bases. This CDR3 spans 15 amino acids. The CDR3 reads CASSPHTGTGASYTF. In nucleotides, the CDR3 is TGTGCCAGCAGCCCGCATACCGGGACGGGTGCCAGCTACACCTTC.

The rearrangement uses TRBV28 and TRBJ1-1; D may be TRBD1 (6 bases). The V end was cut by 4 bases, the J end by 6 bases, with 15 bases between. The CDR3 has 14 residues. Germline V gene data show CDR1 as MDHEN and CDR2 as SYDVKM. The CDR3 DNA reads TGTGCCAGCAGTTCCGCAGGGGTAGGCGCTGAAGCTTTCTTT. This translates into CASSSAGVGAEAFF.

This clonotype was observed a handful of times. CDR3 sequence reads: CATSRDGTGRSYEQYF. Written as DNA, the CDR3 is TGTGCCACCAGCAGAGATGGAACAGGGCGCTCCTACGAGCAGTACTTC. The rearrangement uses TRBV15 and TRBJ2-7; a weak D match, TRBD1 (6 bases). The V end lost 0 bases, the J end lost 0 bases, and 12 bases lay between the germline ends. CDR3 length: 16 amino acids. CDR1 is LNHNV and CDR2 is YYDKDF in the germline V gene (reference sequence).

V usage is TRBV14 and J usage is TRBJ2-7; either TRBD1 or TRBD2 may fit D (5 bases each). Germline assignment: CDR1 SGHDN and CDR2 FVKESK. CDR3 length: 14 residues. V was pared by 3 bases and J by 5 bases, with 14 bases between. The CDR3 DNA is TGTGCCAGCAGCCAGGCCCGGGACGTCGACGAGCAGTACTTC. Its protein is CASSQARDVDEQYF.

In its sample, this clonotype was seen a few times. The chain recombines TRBV5-5 with TRBJ1-1; the D is unclear. V lost 3 bases and J lost 1, with 4 bases in between. CDR3 size: 12 residues. Germline CDR1 is SGHKS and CDR2 is YYEKEE (reference sequence). CDR3 residues: CASSYTNTEAFF. In DNA form, the CDR3 reads TGTGCCAGCAGCTATACGAACACTGAAGCTTTCTTT.

The V gene is TRBV7-6, the J gene TRBJ1-1; D is unresolved. The V end was cut by 0 bases, the J end by 8 bases, with 10 bases between. The length of the CDR3 is 13 residues. The germline CDR1 and CDR2 sequences are SGHVS and FNYEAQ. The CDR3: CASSLAPAGEAFF. CDR3 coding DNA: TGTGCCAGCAGCTTAGCCCCGGCGGGGGAAGCTTTCTTT.

In regard to this clonotype: This may be a read error, as it is one base from a much larger clone. V and J are TRBV7-7 and TRBJ1-1; D gene unclear. CDR1 is SSHAT and CDR2 is FNYEAQ in the germline V gene (reference sequence). This CDR3 has 13 amino acids. The CDR3 region has the DNA TGTGCCTGCAGTGTCAGCCCGAACACTGAAGCTTTCTTT. This encodes CACSVSPNTEAFF. Drawing the rest from reference TRBV7-7 and TRBJ1-1, the complete variable domain is GAGVSQSPRYKVTKRGQDVTLRCDPISSHATLYWYQQALGQGPEFLTYFNYEAQPDKSGLPSDRFSAERPEGSISTLTIQRTEQRDSAMYRCACSVSPNTEAFFGQGTRLTVV.

The chain joins TRBV5-1 to TRBJ2-1; 10 nucleotides align to TRBD2. The length of the CDR3 is 19 residues. The ends lost 4 bases at V and 5 bases at J; junction bases unmatched: 18. Germline lookup yields CDR1 SGHRS and CDR2 YFSETQ. CDR3 DNA: TGCGCCAGCAGCCCCAGAGTGGGAAGCGGGAGGGCCGGGGACAATGAGCAGTTCTTC. Its translation: CASSPRVGSGRAGDNEQFF.

The genes are TRBV20-1 and TRBJ1-1; D not certain. Germline V gene sequence: CDR1 DFQATT, CDR2 SNEGSKA (reference sequence). The CDR3 length is 13 residues. V was clipped by 3 bases and J by 3 bases, with 11 bases between them. The CDR3 loop reads CSASKAAYTEAFF. The CDR3 coding sequence is TGCAGTGCTAGTAAGGCCGCGTACACTGAAGCTTTCTTT.

This clonotype was detected only a few times. V and J are TRBV5-1 and TRBJ1-6; 7 positions match TRBD1. Germline CDR1 SGHRS, CDR2 YFSETQ. There are 15 residues in the CDR3. J lost 2 bases, V lost 4 bases, and 3 bases had no gene match. CDR3 loop: CASSGGGAYNSPLHF. The CDR3 DNA sequence: TGCGCCAGCAGCGGAGGGGGCGCCTATAATTCACCCCTCCACTTT.

This clonotype was seen ten or more times. This chain connects TRBV7-9 to TRBJ2-7; possibly TRBD1 for D (5 bases). CDR1 is SEHNR, CDR2 FQNEAQ, per germline (reference sequence). The CDR3 runs 12 residues. The V and J ends lost 4 bases and 3 bases respectively, with 7 bases between them. CDR3 residues: CASSSQGYEQYF. Here the CDR3 DNA reads TGTGCCAGCAGCTCCCAGGGCTACGAGCAGTACTTC. The entire variable domain, with the rest obtained from reference TRBV7-9 and TRBJ2-7, is as follows: DTGVSQNPRHKITKRGQNVTFRCDPISEHNRLYWYRQTLGQGPEFLTYFQNEAQLEKSRLLSDRFSAERPKGSFSTLEIQRTEQGDSAMYLCASSSQGYEQYFGPGTRLTVT.